Below, one TCR beta chain is given with its context. Antigen: not known. RNA transcripts provided the source from which TCR beta CDR3 regions were amplified. HTBI primers were the set used in a first-round RT-PCR of the TCR CDR3. TCRdb fed the multiplex PCR reads into MiXCR, producing one record per CDR3 protein. The repertoire holds roughly 500,000 distinct CDR3 sequences, with 22% as singletons. It was uncontrolled infection, other autoimmune disease, pregnancy or lactation that excluded patients. The authors took PBMCs from roughly 10 ml fresh peripheral blood. This entry is derived from a study of T cells in Graves' hyperthyroidism and ophthalmopathy. Findings and caveats of the study: The blood repertoire included most of the expanded thyroid clonotypes above 0.001. Ophthalmopathy, as predicted by the model, came a median roughly 6.3 months after the prediction.

V was trimmed by 9 bases and J by 2 bases, leaving 14 bases between them. Germline-derived CDR1 and CDR2 are MDHEN and SYDVKM. The CDR3 has 13 amino acids. The chain links TRBV28 to TRBJ2-7; D possibly corresponds to TRBD1 (6 bases). This receptor was obtained from a woman between 65 and 79 years old with Graves' ophthalmopathy. Source material: blood. The DNA for the CDR3 is TGTGCCAGTAGGGGGATAACTCCCTACGAGCAGTACTTC. Translation: CASRGITPYEQYF.